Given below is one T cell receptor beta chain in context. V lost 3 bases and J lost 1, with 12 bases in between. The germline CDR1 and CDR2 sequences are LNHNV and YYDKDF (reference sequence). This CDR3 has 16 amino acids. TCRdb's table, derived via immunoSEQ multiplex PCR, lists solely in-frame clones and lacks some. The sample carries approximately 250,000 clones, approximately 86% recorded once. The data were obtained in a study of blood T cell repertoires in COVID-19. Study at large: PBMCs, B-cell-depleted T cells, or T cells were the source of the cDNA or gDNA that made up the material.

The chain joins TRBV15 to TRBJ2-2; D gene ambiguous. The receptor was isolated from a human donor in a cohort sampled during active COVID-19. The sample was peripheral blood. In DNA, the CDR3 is TGTGCCACCAGCAGTGATACAACCGAGAACACCGGGGAGCTGTTTTTT. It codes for CATSSDTTENTGELFF.